Listed here are 5 T cell receptor beta chains from one sample, sequenced in a study of control samples from healthy donors and cancer patients. This table comes from immunoSEQ multiplex PCR, and its TCRdb copy is limited to in-frame clones, with some not included. The repertoire holds 130,000 or so clones, nearly 90% seen once, with about 3.4% in the top ten. The sequenced sample consisted of blood. These receptor sequences come from a man in his fifties or sixties in good health.

The chain employs TRBV7-7 and TRBJ2-5, with 8 bases fitting TRBD1. This CDR3 region has 15 residues. V lost 5 bases to trimming and J lost 5 bases; unmatched junction nucleotides: 10. In germline, CDR1 is SSHAT, CDR2 FNYEAQ (reference sequence). The CDR3 loop reads CASSTGQGSWETQYF. The DNA for the CDR3 is TGTGCCAGCAGCACTGGACAGGGCTCTTGGGAGACCCAGTACTTC. Full variable domain (rest looked up from reference TRBV7-7 and TRBJ2-5): GAGVSQSPRYKVTKRGQDVTLRCDPISSHATLYWYQQALGQGPEFLTYFNYEAQPDKSGLPSDRFSAERPEGSISTLTIQRTEQRDSAMYRCASSTGQGSWETQYFGPGTRLLVL.

The rearrangement joins TRBV30 to TRBJ1-6; no clear D. Germline CDR1 and CDR2: GTSNPN and SVGIG (reference sequence). Trimming took 5 bases from V and 5 from J, leaving 16 bases between them. The CDR3 totals 15 residues. The chain's CDR3 is CAWDSGRSDNSPLHF. As DNA, the CDR3 is TGTGCCTGGGACTCGGGCAGAAGTGATAATTCACCCCTCCACTTT.

This clone was found once. The chain links TRBV2 to TRBJ1-6; weak D call: TRBD1 (5 bases). The CDR3 covers 15 residues. From germline, CDR1 is SNHLY and CDR2 FYNNEI. V lost 8 bases and J 7 bases, leaving 18 bases between the germline ends. For the CDR3, the DNA is TGTGCCAGCCTGAGTCAGGGTTTAGGCAATTCACCCCTCCACTTT. This codes for CASLSQGLGNSPLHF.

This clone was picked up a small number of times. The chain carries TRBV7-9 and TRBJ2-7; D may be TRBD2 (6 bases). The germline V gene has CDR1 SEHNR and CDR2 FQNEAQ (reference sequence). V lost 4 bases and J 2 bases, leaving 18 bases between the germline ends. This CDR3 comprises 16 residues. The DNA for the CDR3 is TGTGCCAGCAGCTCAACCGGGACTCAGGAAACCTACGAGCAGTACTTC. Amino acids: CASSSTGTQETYEQYF. The full variable domain, rest sourced from reference TRBV7-9 and TRBJ2-7, is DTGVSQNPRHKITKRGQNVTFRCDPISEHNRLYWYRQTLGQGPEFLTYFQNEAQLEKSRLLSDRFSAERPKGSFSTLEIQRTEQGDSAMYLCASSSTGTQETYEQYFGPGTRLTVT.

The rearrangement joins TRBV29-1 to TRBJ1-1, with no clear D. The CDR3 spans 14 residues. Germline loops: CDR1 SQVTM, CDR2 ANQGSEA. The V and J ends lost 4 bases and 0 bases respectively, with 12 bases between them. CDR3 region: CSVVGDEMNTEAFF. In nucleotides, the CDR3 is TGCAGCGTTGTAGGTGATGAGATGAACACTGAAGCTTTCTTT. Full variable domain (missing parts from reference TRBV29-1 and TRBJ1-1): SAVISQKPSRDICQRGTSLTIQCQVDSQVTMMFWYRQQPGQSLTLIATANQGSEATYESGFVIDKFPISRPNLTFSTLTVSNMSPEDSSIYLCSVVGDEMNTEAFFGQGTRLTVV.